This T cell receptor beta chain was obtained from a study of T-cell memory formation after mild COVID-19. The V gene end was trimmed by 2 bases and the J gene end by 0 bases; junction bases not matched to a gene: 6. From germline, CDR1 is ENHRY and CDR2 SYGVKD. This CDR3 is built from 16 residues. This clonotype was detected once. Employing constant-segment primers, 5'RACE generated TCR alpha and TCR beta cDNA libraries bearing sample barcodes and UMIs. From the 5' RACE reads, TCRdb called clonotypes with MiXCR, one entry per CDR3 protein. There are nearly 250,000 distinct CDR3 sequences in the sample; less than 20% occur only once, and 2.1% lies in the top ten.

The TCR sequence derives from an adult woman who had mild COVID-19 (a few samples of this study predate the infection). Cell type and time point are not known. The chain combines TRBV10-3 with TRBJ2-7; TRBD2 aligns across 8 bases. The sample was PBMCs or a T cell subset sorted from them (not recorded which). CDR3 protein: CAISERGGRSSYEQYF. The CDR3 region has the DNA TGTGCCATCAGTGAGCGGGGGGGTAGGTCCTCCTACGAGCAGTACTTC.